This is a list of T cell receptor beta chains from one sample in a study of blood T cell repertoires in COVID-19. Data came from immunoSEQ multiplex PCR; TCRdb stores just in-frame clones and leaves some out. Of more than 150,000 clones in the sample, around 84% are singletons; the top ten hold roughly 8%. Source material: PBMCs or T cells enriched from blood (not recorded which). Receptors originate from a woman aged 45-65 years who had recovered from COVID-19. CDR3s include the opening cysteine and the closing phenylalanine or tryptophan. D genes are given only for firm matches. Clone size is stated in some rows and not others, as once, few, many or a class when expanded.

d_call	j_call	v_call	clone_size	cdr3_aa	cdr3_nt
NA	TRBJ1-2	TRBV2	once	CASSQQASANYGYTF	TGTGCCAGTTCTCAACAGGCATCAGCTAACTATGGCTACACCTTC
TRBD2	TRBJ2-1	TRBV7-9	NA	CASSLVRGGLAGGLNEQFF	TGTGCCAGCAGCTTAGTTCGTGGTGGACTAGCGGGAGGGCTCAATGAGCAGTTCTTC
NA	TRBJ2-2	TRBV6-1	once	CASSEKGQGAGELFF	TGTGCCAGCAGTGAAAAGGGTCAGGGCGCCGGGGAGCTGTTTTTT
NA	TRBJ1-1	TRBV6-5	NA	CASSSRTARNTEAFF	TGTGCCAGCAGTTCCCGGACTGCCAGGAACACTGAAGCTTTCTTT
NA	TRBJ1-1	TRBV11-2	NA	CASSSIRTDFNTEAFF	TGTGCCAGCAGCTCGATCCGGACAGATTTTAACACTGAAGCTTTCTTT
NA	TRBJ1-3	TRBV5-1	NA	CASSLDGGTSGNTIYF	TGCGCCAGCAGCTTGGACGGAGGAACCTCTGGAAACACCATATATTTT
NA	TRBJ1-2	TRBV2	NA	CASSEDKFYGYTF	TGTGCCAGCAGTGAAGACAAATTCTATGGCTACACCTTC
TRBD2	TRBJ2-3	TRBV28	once	CASSAGSGSRVGDTQYF	TGTGCCAGCAGCGCTGGAAGCGGGAGTCGGGTCGGGGATACGCAGTATTTT
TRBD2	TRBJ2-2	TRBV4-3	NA	CASSRRLAGEVDTGELFF	TGCGCCAGCAGCCGCCGACTAGCGGGGGAAGTAGACACCGGGGAGCTGTTTTTT
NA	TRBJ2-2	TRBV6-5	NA	CASKTTGMGGELFF	TGTGCCAGCAAGACTACAGGGATGGGCGGGGAGCTGTTTTTT
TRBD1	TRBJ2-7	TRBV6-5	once	CASTISTGSYEQYF	TGTGCCAGCACAATCTCGACAGGGTCCTACGAGCAGTACTTC
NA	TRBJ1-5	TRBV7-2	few	CASSFPGNQPQHF	TGTGCCAGCAGCTTCCCCGGGAATCAGCCCCAGCATTTT
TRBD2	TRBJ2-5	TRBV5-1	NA	CASSVTSGHKETQYF	TGCGCCAGCAGCGTGACTAGCGGGCACAAAGAGACCCAGTACTTC
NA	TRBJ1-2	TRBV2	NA	CASRWQGNGYTF	TGTGCCAGCAGGTGGCAGGGTAATGGCTACACCTTC
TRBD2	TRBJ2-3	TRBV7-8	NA	CASSSGAGGRVDTQYF	TGTGCCAGCAGCAGCGGAGCGGGGGGGAGGGTAGATACGCAGTATTTT
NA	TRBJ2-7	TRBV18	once	CASSPRNTDSSYEQYF	TGTGCCAGCTCACCCCGGAATACGGACAGCTCCTACGAGCAGTACTTC
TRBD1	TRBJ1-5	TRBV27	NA	CASSSNQGVNQPQHF	TGTGCCAGCAGTTCAAACCAGGGGGTCAATCAGCCCCAGCATTTT
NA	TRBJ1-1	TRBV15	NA	CATSATTAPGTEAFF	TGTGCCACCAGCGCAACGACAGCTCCCGGCACTGAAGCTTTCTTT
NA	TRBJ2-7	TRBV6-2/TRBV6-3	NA	CASSYGVGEASF	TGTGCCAGCAGTTACGGTGTGGGGGAGGCCTCATTC
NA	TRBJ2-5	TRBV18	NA	CASSPLGGLQQETQYF	TGTGCCAGCTCACCACTCGGAGGGCTACAACAAGAGACCCAGTACTTC
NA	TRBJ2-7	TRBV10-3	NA	CAISEQASYEQYF	TGTGCCATCAGTGAACAGGCCTCCTACGAGCAGTACTTC
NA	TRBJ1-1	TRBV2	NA	CASSEKSTGWNTEAFF	TGTGCCAGCAGTGAAAAGTCCACAGGCTGGAACACTGAAGCTTTCTTT
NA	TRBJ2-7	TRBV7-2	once	CASSLAQVYEQYF	TGTGCCAGCAGCTTAGCCCAGGTGTACGAGCAGTACTTC
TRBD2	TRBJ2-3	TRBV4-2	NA	CASSLGTSNYGTQYF	TGTGCCAGCAGCCTCGGGACTAGTAATTATGGTACGCAGTATTTT
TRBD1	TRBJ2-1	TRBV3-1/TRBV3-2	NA	CASSLAGQGEQFF	TGTGCCAGCAGCCTCGCGGGACAGGGTGAGCAGTTCTTC
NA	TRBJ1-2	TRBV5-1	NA	CASSLGSGPNYGYTF	TGCGCCAGCAGCTTGGGGAGCGGACCTAACTATGGCTACACCTTC
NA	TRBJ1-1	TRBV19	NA	CASRRGTMNTEAFF	TGTGCCAGTAGGCGGGGAACCATGAACACTGAAGCTTTCTTT
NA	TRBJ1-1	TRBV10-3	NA	CAISESRGVEAFF	TGTGCCATCAGTGAGAGCAGGGGAGTTGAAGCTTTCTTT
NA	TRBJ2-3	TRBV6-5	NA	CASSFSGTSTDTQYF	TGTGCCAGCAGTTTTAGCGGAACTAGCACAGATACGCAGTATTTT
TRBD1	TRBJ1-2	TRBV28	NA	CASSTGTGGFGGYGYTF	TGTGCCAGCAGCACCGGGACAGGGGGCTTTGGGGGCTATGGCTACACCTTC
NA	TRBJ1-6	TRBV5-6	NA	CASSARVGSPLHF	TGTGCCAGCAGCGCCAGGGTTGGTTCACCCCTCCACTTT
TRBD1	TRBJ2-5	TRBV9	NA	CASAQGEETQYF	TGTGCCAGCGCACAGGGGGAAGAGACCCAGTACTTC
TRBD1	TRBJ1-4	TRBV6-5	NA	CAVLDRAEKLFF	TGTGCCGTCTTGGACAGGGCTGAAAAACTGTTTTTT
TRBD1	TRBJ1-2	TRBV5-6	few	CASSLRGTGVFYGYTF	TGTGCCAGCAGCTTGCGGGGGACAGGAGTGTTCTATGGCTACACCTTC
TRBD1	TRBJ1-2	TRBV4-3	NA	CASSQDRGLYGYTF	TGCGCCAGCAGCCAAGACAGGGGGCTGTATGGCTACACCTTC
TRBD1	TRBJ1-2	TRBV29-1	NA	CSAMGQTNYGYTF	TGCAGCGCTATGGGACAGACTAACTATGGCTACACCTTC